Each of the 14 T cell receptor beta chains below was sequenced from the same sample in a study of shared clonotypes between healthy human individuals. The assay was immunoSEQ multiplex PCR, and TCRdb's table has in-frame clones only and misses some. The repertoire holds 2 million to 3 million clones, approximately 94% seen once, with around 0.15% in the top ten. Sequenced: naive CD4+ T cells sorted from blood. Sample subset: CD45RA+ positively selected. The origin of the receptors is a man aged 18-30 years in good health.

V and J are TRBV7-2 and TRBJ2-3; TRBD2 matches at 9 bases. This CDR3 contains 16 residues. Unmatched junction bases numbered 3, after V lost 1 base and J lost 1 base. Germline CDR1 SGHTA, CDR2 FQGNSA. The CDR3 region has the DNA TGTGCCAGCAGCTTAGTTTGGACTAGCGGCACAGATACGCAGTATTTT. Its translation: CASSLVWTSGTDTQYF. Full variable domain (remainder filled in from reference TRBV7-2 and TRBJ2-3): GAGVSQSPSNKVTEKGKDVELRCDPISGHTALYWYRQSLGQGLEFLIYFQGNSAPDKSGLPSDRFSAERTGGSVSTLTIQRTQQEDSAVYLCASSLVWTSGTDTQYFGPGTRLTVL.

The chain uses TRBV2 and TRBJ1-3; 7 bases map to TRBD1. The CDR3 covers 15 residues. CDR1 SNHLY and CDR2 FYNNEI come from the germline V gene. Trimming cost V 5 bases and J 4 bases; bases outside gene matches: 8. The CDR3 loop is CASSLRGQRGNTIYF. The CDR3, as DNA: TGTGCCAGCAGTCTAAGGGGGCAAAGGGGAAACACCATATATTTT.

This CDR3 is CASSHRREYEQYF. DNA for the CDR3: TGTGCCAGCAGCCACCGAAGGGAATACGAGCAGTACTTC. The genes are TRBV13 and TRBJ2-7; no clear D gene. Per germline, CDR1 PRHDT and CDR2 FYEKMQ (reference sequence). V was shortened by 5 bases and J by 4 bases, with 12 bases between the two germline ends. This CDR3 region has 13 residues.

This chain joins TRBV9 and TRBJ2-1; TRBD2 aligns across 8 bases. CDR3 length: 15 residues. The trim removed 4 bases at V and 0 bases at J, leaving 3 bases unmatched. The germline V gene has CDR1 SGDLS and CDR2 YYNGEE. In nucleotides, the CDR3 is TGTGCCAGCAGCTATAGCGGGACCTCCTACAATGAGCAGTTCTTC. It translates to CASSYSGTSYNEQFF.

This rearrangement joins TRBV18 to TRBJ2-3; D not resolved. The CDR3 runs to 12 residues. V shed 5 bases and J shed 6 bases, with 9 bases lying between them. Germline loops: CDR1 KGHSH, CDR2 LQKENI. The CDR3 nucleotides are TGTGCCAGCTCATCTAAGTCCGATACGCAGTATTTT. Translated: CASSSKSDTQYF.

This chain connects TRBV6-1 to TRBJ2-5, with 7 bases identical to TRBD2. After removal of 6 bases from V and 3 bases from J, the junction contained 1 base not matched to a gene. This CDR3 comprises 12 residues. Germline V CDR1 and CDR2: MNHNS, SASEGT. This CDR3 is CASRGGEETQYF. CDR3 bases: TGTGCCAGCAGGGGAGGGGAAGAGACCCAGTACTTC.

The gene calls are TRBV6-1 and TRBJ1-2; 10 nucleotides agree with TRBD1. The CDR3 length is 14 residues. Germline-derived CDR1 and CDR2 are MNHNS and SASEGT. Losses at the gene ends were 3 bases for V and 7 bases for J; bases not matched to a gene: 5. The CDR3 protein is CASSEDGTGVGYTF. Written as DNA, the CDR3 is TGTGCCAGCAGTGAGGACGGGACAGGGGTTGGCTACACCTTC.

This clone has a single count. The V and J genes are TRBV19 and TRBJ1-2; 7 positions agree with TRBD1. The CDR3 extends over 15 amino acids. J lost 4 bases, V lost 5 bases, and 10 bases had no gene match. CDR1 is LNHDA and CDR2 is SQIVND in the germline V gene (reference sequence). DNA of the CDR3: TGTGCCAGTAGTCAAGACAGGGATTGGGGCTATGGCTACACCTTC. This codes for CASSQDRDWGYGYTF.

J is TRBJ2-3 and V is TRBV6-5; 9 positions match TRBD2. Germline V gene sequence: CDR1 MNHEY, CDR2 SVGAGI. The V and J ends lost 0 bases and 7 bases, in that order; junction bases with no gene match: 5. CDR3 length: 15 residues. Here the CDR3 reads CASSYSAGGPYTQYF. The CDR3 bases are TGTGCCAGCAGTTACTCGGCGGGGGGGCCATATACGCAGTATTTT.

This chain links TRBV28 with TRBJ1-2; TRBD1 might be the D (6 bases). CDR3 length: 14 amino acids. The V end was cut by 6 bases, the J end by 0 bases, with 11 bases between. Germline V lookup: CDR1 MDHEN, CDR2 SYDVKM. In nucleotides, the CDR3 is TGTGCCAGCAGCACGCAGGGGTCTAACTATGGCTACACCTTC. Translation: CASSTQGSNYGYTF.

J is TRBJ2-7 and V is TRBV5-8; 9 bases line up with TRBD1. Trimming removed 7 bases from V and 5 bases from J; junction bases left unmatched: 10. The germline gives CDR1 SGHTS, CDR2 YDEGEE. The CDR3 sequence is 14 residues long. CDR3 DNA: TGTGCCAGCGGACACGACAGGGGGATCGACGAGCAGTACTTC. Translating it yields CASGHDRGIDEQYF. Complete variable domain (other parts from reference TRBV5-8 and TRBJ2-7): EAGVTQSPTHLIKTRGQQATLRCSPISGHTSVYWYQQALGLGLQFLLWYDEGEERNRGNFPPRFSGRQFPNYSSELNVNALELEDSALYLCASGHDRGIDEQYFGPGTRLTVT.

V gene TRBV5-6 combines with J gene TRBJ2-3, with 13 bases fitting TRBD2. This CDR3 has 19 residues. After removal of 2 bases from V and 5 bases from J, the junction contained 14 bases not matched to a gene. Germline CDR1 is SGHDT and CDR2 is YYEEEE. CDR3 DNA sequence: TGTGCCAGCAGCTTCATTGGGCCCATTTGGACTAGCGGGAGAGATACGCAGTATTTT. It is translated as CASSFIGPIWTSGRDTQYF.

This sequence joins TRBV10-1 and TRBJ2-1; TRBD1 might be the D (5 bases). CDR3 length equals 14 residues. Trimming pared 3 bases from V and 4 bases from J, leaving 10 bases between. Looked up from germline, CDR1 is WNHNN and CDR2 is SYGVQD (reference sequence). CDR3: CASSEGAPYNEQFF. The CDR3 DNA follows: TGCGCCAGCAGTGAAGGGGCACCGTACAATGAGCAGTTCTTC.

As for this clone: The same CDR3 is also encoded by other DNA sequences in this sample. The V call is TRBV7-2, the J call TRBJ1-1; no firm D call. Trimming left V 1 base short and J 1 base short, with 7 bases between. Germline V lookup: CDR1 SGHTA, CDR2 FQGNSA. This CDR3 has 14 amino acids. CDR3 DNA sequence: TGTGCCAGCAGCTTAGGCAGGCAGAACACTGAAGCTTTCTTT. It encodes CASSLGRQNTEAFF.